These 26 T cell receptor beta chains share one sample of origin, sequenced in a study of monozygotic twins with inflammatory bowel disease. From its re-call of the 5' RACE reads, TCRdb lists each CDR3 protein once, without DNA. Its table lists around 230,000 distinct CDR3 sequences. The sample was blood. The receptors were gathered from a human donor with ulcerative colitis or Crohn's disease, or a healthy co-twin of an affected twin (not recorded which).

The chain employs TRBV19 and TRBJ1-5; TCRdb's D gene call, TRBD1, goes unchecked for lack of DNA. This CDR3 spans 15 amino acids. CDR1 and CDR2 (germline): LNHDA, SQIVND (reference sequence). The CDR3: CASSSRGARVQPQHF. Full variable domain (rest looked up from reference TRBV19 and TRBJ1-5): DGGITQSPKYLFRKEGQNVTLSCEQNLNHDAMYWYRQDPGQGLRLIYYSQIVNDFQKGDIAEGYSVSREKKESFPLTVTSAQKNPTAFYLCASSSRGARVQPQHFGDGTRLSIL.

The chain recombines TRBV5-1 with TRBJ2-1. This CDR3 is built from 12 residues. Germline CDR1 reads SGHRS; CDR2 reads YFSETQ. Here the CDR3 reads CASSLEKDEQFF.

The chain carries TRBV29-1 and TRBJ2-3. Germline assignment: CDR1 SQVTM and CDR2 ANQGSEA. This CDR3 comprises 12 residues. The CDR3 is CSVLSYTDTQYF.

The V and J genes are TRBV5-1 and TRBJ2-1; without DNA, the TCRdb call of TRBD1 cannot be checked. The CDR3 runs 15 residues. Germline CDR1 SGHRS, CDR2 YFSETQ. The CDR3 is CASSPGTETLNEQFF.

This chain uses TRBV7-9 with TRBJ2-7. Germline V CDR1 and CDR2: SEHNR, FQNEAQ (reference sequence). The CDR3 runs 13 residues. This chain's CDR3 is CASSLVSAYEQYF.

This chain connects TRBV5-1 to TRBJ1-5. This CDR3 region has 15 residues. Germline CDR1 reads SGHRS; CDR2 reads YFSETQ. CDR3 loop: CASSLEAGTNQPQHF.

This chain joins TRBV27 and TRBJ1-1; there is no DNA to check the TCRdb D call of TRBD1. Germline lookup yields CDR1 MNHEY and CDR2 SMNVEV (reference sequence). The CDR3 loop spans 16 amino acids. The CDR3 sequence: CASSSDRRYMNTEAFF.

The chain links TRBV20-1 to TRBJ2-7; as DNA is missing, the TRBD2 call by TCRdb cannot be tested. The CDR3 runs to 12 residues. Germline values: CDR1 DFQATT, CDR2 SNEGSKA (reference sequence). The CDR3 loop reads CSARPTPREQYF.

The genes are TRBV12-3 or TRBV12-4 and TRBJ2-3; TCRdb proposes TRBD1, but this gene call is untestable without DNA. This CDR3 has 14 residues. The CDR3 sequence: CASSLVQGTDTQYF.

The genes are TRBV29-1 and TRBJ2-2; TCRdb's D call of TRBD1 is untestable without DNA. CDR3 length: 15 amino acids. Germline assignment: CDR1 SQVTM and CDR2 ANQGSEA. CDR3 region: CSVQQGALNTGELFF.

V usage is TRBV12-5 and J usage is TRBJ1-6; the D call from TCRdb, TRBD1, cannot be confirmed without DNA. CDR1 is LGHNT and CDR2 is FRNRAP in the germline V gene. The CDR3 contains 14 residues. CDR3 sequence reads: CASGLHRGNSPLHF.

The chain recombines TRBV7-6 with TRBJ2-7. CDR1 and CDR2 (germline): SGHVS, FNYEAQ. This CDR3 spans 11 amino acids. The CDR3 sequence: CASSTNNEQYF.

This sequence joins TRBV6-5 and TRBJ2-3. The CDR3 is 13 amino acids. The germline gives CDR1 MNHEY, CDR2 SVGAGI. The chain's CDR3 is CASSNGRPDTQYF.

The chain has TRBV5-1 and TRBJ2-7; the TRBD1 assignment by TCRdb is unverifiable without DNA. The CDR3 sequence is 13 residues long. The germline V gene encodes CDR1 SGHRS and CDR2 YFSETQ. CDR3 residues: CASSLTGSYEQYF.

The V and J genes are TRBV4-1 and TRBJ2-7; the D call of TRBD1 rests on TCRdb alone, since no DNA is present to check it. CDR1 is MGHRA, CDR2 YSYEKL, per germline. The CDR3 spans 15 residues. CDR3: CASSFRTGGIYEQYF.

The chain recombines TRBV12-3 or TRBV12-4 with TRBJ2-7; no DNA is available, so the TRBD1 call from TCRdb remains unchecked. There are 15 residues in the CDR3. CDR3 sequence: CASSLFGGSSYEQYF.

The chain couples TRBV7-9 to TRBJ2-2; TCRdb proposes TRBD1, but this gene call is untestable without DNA. The CDR3 is 15 residues long. Germline values: CDR1 SEHNR, CDR2 FQNEAQ (reference sequence). This CDR3 is CASLRNSGGPGELFF.

This chain uses TRBV20-1 with TRBJ2-5; checking the TCRdb D call of TRBD2 is not possible without DNA. The CDR3 runs 13 residues. Germline V gives CDR1 DFQATT, CDR2 SNEGSKA (reference sequence). CDR3 sequence: CSALGRDKETQYF.

The chain combines TRBV11-2 with TRBJ2-1; TCRdb gives TRBD2 as the D gene, but with no DNA this cannot be confirmed. CDR1 SGHAT and CDR2 FQNNGV come from the germline V gene. The CDR3 spans 19 residues. The CDR3 spells CASSLEASGGDLSYNEQFF.

This sequence joins TRBV7-8 and TRBJ1-4. Germline V CDR1 and CDR2: SGHVS, FQNEAQ. CDR3 size: 17 residues. The CDR3 here is CASSLEGRGRWNEKLFF.

The rearrangement links TRBV9 to TRBJ2-1; the D call of TRBD1 rests on TCRdb alone, since no DNA is present to check it. This CDR3 spans 17 amino acids. Germline V gene sequence: CDR1 SGDLS, CDR2 YYNGEE. CDR3 sequence reads: CASSTSGDGGSYNEQFF.

The chain has TRBV6-5 and TRBJ1-6. Germline loops: CDR1 MNHEY, CDR2 SVGAGI. The CDR3 is 15 amino acids. CDR3 sequence: CASSLRQVNYSPLHF.

The chain has TRBV20-1 and TRBJ2-7. CDR1 is DFQATT and CDR2 is SNEGSKA in the germline V gene (reference sequence). The CDR3 has 11 amino acids. CDR3: CSATDNYEQYF.

The chain carries TRBV20-1 and TRBJ2-7; the TCRdb call, TRBD2, lacks DNA for checking. There are 15 residues in the CDR3. CDR1 DFQATT and CDR2 SNEGSKA come from the germline V gene (reference sequence). Here the CDR3 reads CSARPSGGSTYEQYF.

J is TRBJ1-2 and V is TRBV10-2; TCRdb gives TRBD1 as the D gene, but with no DNA this cannot be confirmed. The CDR3 is made up of 14 amino acids. Germline V lookup: CDR1 WSHSY, CDR2 SAAADI. CDR3 protein: CASSPWTDGAGYTF.

The chain is built from TRBV5-1 and TRBJ1-1. The CDR3 is 14 amino acids. Germline V lookup: CDR1 SGHRS, CDR2 YFSETQ. The CDR3 loop is CASSLSEAYTEAFF.